The rows below give T cell receptor beta chains drawn from one sample of a study of shared clonotypes between healthy human individuals. Profiled with immunoSEQ multiplex PCR; TCRdb holds only in-frame clones, not every one. The table records some 1,400,000 clones, approximately 96% of them present only once. The sequencing sample was made of naive CD4+ T cells sorted from blood. The origin of the receptors is a man aged 25-45 years in good health. The CDR3 runs from the conserved cysteine through the conserved F or W. Fields, in order: J gene, D gene, V gene, clone size, CDR3 DNA, CDR3 protein. The D gene is left open where the match is weak. Clone size appears in some rows only: once, few, many, or a class for an expanded clone.

J: TRBJ2-6
D: TRBD1
V: TRBV5-1
size: once
DNA: TGCGCCAGCAGCTTGGAGGGGGCCCCCTCTGGGGCCAACGTCCTGACTTTC
CDR3: CASSLEGAPSGANVLTF

J: TRBJ2-1
D: TRBD2
V: TRBV6-5
size: .
DNA: TGTGCCAGCAGGCTGACTAGCGGGACTTGGAATGAGCAGTTCTTC
CDR3: CASRLTSGTWNEQFF

J: TRBJ1-1
D: .
V: TRBV9
size: .
DNA: TGTGCCAGCAGCCCCGCTACGGGGTATGCTTTCTTT
CDR3: CASSPATGYAFF

J: TRBJ1-5
D: .
V: TRBV10-3
size: .
DNA: TGTGCCATCAGTGAATCTGGGGGGGCCCAGCCCCAGCATTTT
CDR3: CAISESGGAQPQHF

J: TRBJ2-1
D: TRBD2
V: TRBV5-1
size: .
DNA: TGCGCCAGCAGCTTAAGCGGGGGGTACAATGAGCAGTTCTTC
CDR3: CASSLSGGYNEQFF

J: TRBJ2-1
D: .
V: TRBV5-4
size: .
DNA: TGTGCCAGCAGCCCACCTTATAGCTCCTACAATGAGCAGTTCTTC
CDR3: CASSPPYSSYNEQFF

J: TRBJ2-5
D: .
V: TRBV5-1
size: .
DNA: TGCGCCAGCAGCTTGGTGCCTCCCCGAGAGACCCAGTACTTC
CDR3: CASSLVPPRETQYF

J: TRBJ2-2
D: .
V: TRBV7-6
size: .
DNA: TGTGCCAGCAGCAGGGACCGATCGGGGACCGGGGAGCTGTTTTTT
CDR3: CASSRDRSGTGELFF

J: TRBJ1-2
D: .
V: TRBV25-1
size: few
DNA: TGTGCCAGCAGTGAATCGGGGAATGGTGGCTACACCTTC
CDR3: CASSESGNGGYTF

J: TRBJ2-2
D: .
V: TRBV19
size: .
DNA: TGTGCCAGTAGTATAGCTAGCAGCGCCTCTTCTATGCCGTACTGGTCCGGGGAGCTGTTTTTT
CDR3: CASSIASSASSMPYWSGELFF

J: TRBJ1-1
D: .
V: TRBV7-9
size: once
DNA: TGTGCCAGCAGCTTAGATACGGCAGGAAGCACTGAAGCTTTCTTT
CDR3: CASSLDTAGSTEAFF

J: TRBJ1-1
D: .
V: TRBV6-4
size: .
DNA: TGTGCCAGCAGTGAAAGGGCCCCCGCCATGAATAACACTGAAGCTTTCTTT
CDR3: CASSERAPAMNNTEAFF

J: TRBJ1-3
D: .
V: TRBV7-2
size: .
DNA: TGTGCCAGCAGCTTAGAAACAGCCTCTGGAAACACCATATATTTT
CDR3: CASSLETASGNTIYF

J: TRBJ2-7
D: TRBD1
V: TRBV5-1
size: .
DNA: TGCGCCAGCAGCTTGCAGGGGGTCGCCTACGAGCAGTACTTC
CDR3: CASSLQGVAYEQYF

J: TRBJ2-7
D: .
V: TRBV10-2
size: .
DNA: TGCGCCAGCAGTGTATTTTTGGGAGCGAGCTCCTACGAGCAGTACTTC
CDR3: CASSVFLGASSYEQYF

J: TRBJ1-2
D: .
V: TRBV5-4
size: .
DNA: TGTGCCAGCAGCTTGCCCACGGGGAACTATGGCTACACCTTC
CDR3: CASSLPTGNYGYTF

J: TRBJ1-1
D: .
V: TRBV7-9
size: .
DNA: TGTGCCAGCAGCATAAGCGTTTCGAACACTGAAGCTTTCTTT
CDR3: CASSISVSNTEAFF